The entry that follows covers one T cell receptor (beta chain) sequence. Its antigen is not identified. The CDR3 has 13 residues. Trimming left V 5 bases short and J 4 bases short, with 10 bases between. Germline values: CDR1 SGHNT, CDR2 YENEEA. These data belong to a study of T cell responses to AZD1222 COVID-19 vaccine. Study-level background: Analyses pooled second doses at about 4 or about 12 weeks.

Profiling relied on immunoSEQ multiplex PCR, and the TCRdb table lists in-frame clones only, not all of them. The sample yields 140,000 to 150,000 clones, around nine tenths seen once. Notes on the study in general: Baseline seropositivity occurred in only six or seven AZD1222 recipients. Breadth and depth of Spike-specific TCRs rose after two AZD1222 doses. Distributed over spike, vaccine-associated CD4 TCRs predominated at 160-218 and 743-854.

The chain has TRBV11-3 and TRBJ2-3; D may be TRBD1 (5 bases). This TCR was recovered from an adult in good health. Material: peripheral blood, obtained on day 0 of AZD1222 vaccination. CDR3 loop: CASSLRASDTQYF. Written as DNA, the CDR3 is TGTGCCAGCAGCCTCAGGGCTTCAGATACGCAGTATTTT.